A selection of T cell receptor beta chains follows, all from one sample in a study of T cell repertoires in cytomegalovirus infection. No antigen has been assigned to these receptors. Each CDR3 protein is one row after TCRdb ran MiXCR on the reads. Of 450,000 to 650,000 distinct CDR3 sequences listed, over 35% were seen once; the top ten hold around 46%. The sequencing used cultured PBMCs, collected from culture after CMV antigen stimulation. The receptors were sampled from a human donor in good health (CMV status not recorded). Some clones in this sample may be carry-over from other donors' samples. Both conserved end residues are part of each CDR3. The order of the fields is V gene, D gene, J gene, clone size, CDR3 DNA, CDR3 protein. The D gene is left open where the match is weak. Where a row states a size, it is once, few, many or the class of an expanded clone; other rows omit it.

TRBV6-2/TRBV6-3,NA,TRBJ2-5,few,TGTGCCAGCAAGGCCTCGGGGGAGACCCAGTACTTC,CASKASGETQYF
TRBV5-4,TRBD1,TRBJ2-7,few,TGTGCCAGCAGCTTCCCGGACAGGGGGGGCCACGAGCAGTACTTC,CASSFPDRGGHEQYF
TRBV6-8,NA,TRBJ2-5,NA,TGTGCCAGCAGTTACACGGGGCAAGAGACCCAGTACTTC,CASSYTGQETQYF
TRBV7-8,NA,TRBJ1-5,NA,TGTGCCAGCAGCTCCAGAGGGACCAAGGATCAGCCCCAGCATTTT,CASSSRGTKDQPQHF
TRBV14,NA,TRBJ1-6,NA,TGTGCCAGCAGCCAAAGGGGCTTGTCTTCACCCCTCCACTTT,CASSQRGLSSPLHF
TRBV19,NA,TRBJ2-3,NA,TGTGCCAGTAGCCGGGCAGGGGCAGATACGCAGTATTTT,CASSRAGADTQYF
TRBV11-2,NA,TRBJ2-1,few,TGTGCCAGCAGCTTAGCCGGACAGATCGGGCAGTTCTTC,CASSLAGQIGQFF
TRBV6-1,NA,TRBJ2-1,NA,TGTGCCAGCAGTGAAGGGACGGAGATCTACAATGAGCAGTTCTTC,CASSEGTEIYNEQFF
TRBV4-1,NA,TRBJ1-3,few,TGCGCCAGCAGCCAAGTGGGAGGAAACACCATATATTTT,CASSQVGGNTIYF
TRBV4-1,TRBD2,TRBJ2-3,NA,TGCGCCAGCAGCCAAGGACTAGCGGGGCTGCCAGATACGCAGTATTTT,CASSQGLAGLPDTQYF
TRBV7-2,NA,TRBJ2-4,few,TGTGCCAGCAGCTTAGTAGGCCCCAACATTCAGTACTTC,CASSLVGPNIQYF
TRBV27,NA,TRBJ1-2,NA,TGTGCCAGCAGTCCGAAACCCTCGCAGGGGAGGGTCTATGGCTACACCTTC,CASSPKPSQGRVYGYTF
TRBV20-1,NA,TRBJ2-4,NA,TGCAGTGCTTCCTACAAGGCCAAAAACATTCAGTACTTC,CSASYKAKNIQYF
TRBV20-1,NA,TRBJ1-1,NA,TGCAGTGCTAGAGATAGCAGAGTGAACACTGAAGCTTTCTTT,CSARDSRVNTEAFF
TRBV4-2,NA,TRBJ1-3,NA,TGTGCCAGCAGCCAAGATGCGGGGAGCTCTGGAAACACCATATATTTT,CASSQDAGSSGNTIYF
TRBV9,NA,TRBJ1-3,NA,TGTGCCAGCAGCGTAGCTCTGAGGTGGGACCGAAGATTTACCAGCTCTGGAAACACCATATATTTT,CASSVALRWDRRFTSSGNTIYF
TRBV7-8,NA,TRBJ1-4,few,TGTGCCAGCAGCCGTCTTTGGAGGGCTAATGAAAAACTGTTTTTT,CASSRLWRANEKLFF
TRBV2,NA,TRBJ2-1,NA,TGTGCCAGCAGTTTGCAGCAGTTCTTC,CASSLQQFF
TRBV11-2,TRBD2,TRBJ2-5,once,TGTGCCAGCAGCTCCTTCGAGGCGGGAGGAGAGACCCAGTACTTC,CASSSFEAGGETQYF
TRBV5-4,TRBD1,TRBJ2-1,NA,TGTGCCAGCATGCCGGGACAGGACTACAATGAGCAGTTCTTC,CASMPGQDYNEQFF
TRBV29-1,TRBD1,TRBJ2-7,once,TGCAGCGTTGAAGTCGCCGGGACAGCATACGAGCAGTACTTC,CSVEVAGTAYEQYF
TRBV5-1,NA,TRBJ2-1,NA,TGCGCCAGCAGCTTGGGGTTGGGGGCCTCCTACAATGAGCAGTTCTTC,CASSLGLGASYNEQFF
TRBV19,NA,TRBJ2-1,NA,TGTGCCAGTAGTCTTAGGACAGAGGGATATGAGCAGTTCTTC,CASSLRTEGYEQFF
TRBV2,NA,TRBJ2-2,NA,TGTGCCATCTTAGACCGGGACACCGGGGAGCTGTTTTTT,CAILDRDTGELFF
TRBV7-4,NA,TRBJ1-4,NA,TGTGCCAGCAGCTCGACCAGACCAACTAATGAAAAACTGTTTTTT,CASSSTRPTNEKLFF
TRBV14,NA,TRBJ2-7,NA,TGTGCCAGCAGCCCTTACGGGACTTCGGAGCAGTACTTC,CASSPYGTSEQYF
TRBV20-1,NA,TRBJ2-1,NA,TGCAGTGCTACAGGGGACAATGAGCAGTTCTTC,CSATGDNEQFF
TRBV12-5,NA,TRBJ2-1,NA,TGTGCTAGTGGGCTGGGGCCGGGCAATGAGCAGTTCTTC,CASGLGPGNEQFF
TRBV5-1,NA,TRBJ2-2,few,TGCGCCAGCAGCTTGGCGGTTCTAGCGAGGGCCGGGGAGCTGTTTTTT,CASSLAVLARAGELFF
TRBV7-8,TRBD1,TRBJ1-5,many,TGTGCCAGCAGCTCCAACAGGGGAGGTCAGCCCCAGCATTTT,CASSSNRGGQPQHF
TRBV7-2,NA,TRBJ2-7,once,TGTGCCAGCAGCCCCGGGACTTTCCGCGCCGAGCAGTACTTC,CASSPGTFRAEQYF
TRBV7-7,NA,TRBJ2-5,few,TGTGCCAGCAGCTTAGCGCGGTGGGGGGAGACCCAGTACTTC,CASSLARWGETQYF
TRBV6-8,TRBD2,TRBJ2-1,NA,TGTGCCAGCAGTTACCTTCTAGCGGGAACCTACAATGAGCAGTTCTTC,CASSYLLAGTYNEQFF
TRBV19,TRBD1,TRBJ1-1,NA,TGTGCCAGTACTCGGACAGGGAAAGGGAACACTGAAGCTTTCTTT,CASTRTGKGNTEAFF
TRBV12-3/TRBV12-4,NA,TRBJ2-6,NA,TGTGCCAGCAGTTTAAACCCAGGGCGGGTCTCGGGGGCCAACGTCCTGACTTTC,CASSLNPGRVSGANVLTF
TRBV7-8,NA,TRBJ2-7,NA,TGTGCCAGCAGCTTAGTCCCAGGACACGAGCAGTACTTC,CASSLVPGHEQYF
TRBV12-3/TRBV12-4,NA,TRBJ2-6,NA,TGTGCCAGCAGAGGGGGACGGAGGACAACCTCTGGGGCCAACGTCCTGACTTTC,CASRGGRRTTSGANVLTF
TRBV6-2/TRBV6-3,NA,TRBJ2-1,NA,TGTGCCAGCAGTTACTCTCCGGTGGGGGGGCCCGATGAGCAGTTCTTC,CASSYSPVGGPDEQFF
TRBV12-3/TRBV12-4,NA,TRBJ1-6,NA,TGTGCCAGCAGTTTACAGGATTTCTATAATTCACCCCTCCACTTT,CASSLQDFYNSPLHF
TRBV6-5,NA,TRBJ2-7,NA,TGTGCCAGCACCCCCGGTCCCCCATCCGAGCAGTACTTC,CASTPGPPSEQYF
TRBV24-1,TRBD2,TRBJ2-3,NA,TGTGCCACCAGTGACGGGACTAGCGGGAGGAATACGCAGTATTTT,CATSDGTSGRNTQYF
TRBV4-1,NA,TRBJ2-1,few,TGCGCCAGCAGCCAAGATATGGGGGGCTCCTACAATGAGCAGTTCTTC,CASSQDMGGSYNEQFF
TRBV27,TRBD1,TRBJ1-2,NA,TGTGCCAGCGGCGGGCGGGCGGACAGGGCCAGATATGGCTACACCTTC,CASGGRADRARYGYTF
TRBV7-2,NA,TRBJ2-3,many,TGTGCCAGCAGCTTAGCCCCGCGTCCAGATACGCAGTATTTT,CASSLAPRPDTQYF
TRBV18,NA,TRBJ2-1,few,TGTGCCAGCTCACCCTCTATGACAGGATACAATGAGCAGTTCTTC,CASSPSMTGYNEQFF
TRBV19,NA,TRBJ1-3,NA,TGTGCCAGTGAACTAAACCCTGGAAACACCATATATTTT,CASELNPGNTIYF
TRBV7-2,NA,TRBJ2-3,many,TGTGCCAGCAGCTTATCATGGGGAGCAGATACGCAGTATTTT,CASSLSWGADTQYF
TRBV20-1,NA,TRBJ2-3,NA,TGCAGTGCTAGAGACCCCGCCCGAGATACGCAGTATTTT,CSARDPARDTQYF
TRBV7-2,NA,TRBJ2-1,few,TGTGCCAGCAGCTTAAACAGGCATGAGCAGTTCTTC,CASSLNRHEQFF
TRBV7-2,TRBD2,TRBJ2-3,few,TGTGCCAGCAGCTTACGCCCCCCGGGGGGGTACACAGATACGCAGTATTTT,CASSLRPPGGYTDTQYF